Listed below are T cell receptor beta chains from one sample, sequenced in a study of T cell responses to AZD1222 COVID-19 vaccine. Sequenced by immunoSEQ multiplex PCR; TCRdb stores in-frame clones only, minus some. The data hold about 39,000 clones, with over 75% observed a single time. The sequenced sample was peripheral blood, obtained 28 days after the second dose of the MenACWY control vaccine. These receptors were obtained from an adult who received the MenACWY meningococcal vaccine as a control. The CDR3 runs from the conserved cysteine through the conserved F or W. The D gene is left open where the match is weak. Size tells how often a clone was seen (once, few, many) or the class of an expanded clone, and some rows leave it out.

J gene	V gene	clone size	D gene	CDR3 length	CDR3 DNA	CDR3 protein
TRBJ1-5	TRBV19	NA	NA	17	TGTGCCAGTAGTACCGGGAGAGGGGCTTATAGCAATCAGCCCCAGCATTTT	CASSTGRGAYSNQPQHF
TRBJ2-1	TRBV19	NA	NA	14	TGTGCCAGTAGAACTTCAGGGAAACGCAATGAGCAGTTCTTC	CASRTSGKRNEQFF
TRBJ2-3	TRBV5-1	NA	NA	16	TGCGCCAGCAGCTGGGATGGGCCAACCGCCCCAGATACGCAGTATTTT	CASSWDGPTAPDTQYF
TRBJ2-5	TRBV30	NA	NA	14	TGTGCCTGGAACATAGACCTGGGGGTAAAGACCCAGTACTTC	CAWNIDLGVKTQYF
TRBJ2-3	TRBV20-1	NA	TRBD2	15	TGCAGTGCTAGTATAGCGGGAGCGATCACAGATACGCAGTATTTT	CSASIAGAITDTQYF
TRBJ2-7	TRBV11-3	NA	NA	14	TGTGCCAGCAGCTTAGTACCGGGAATCCCCGAGCAGTACTTC	CASSLVPGIPEQYF
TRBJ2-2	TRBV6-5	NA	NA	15	TGTGCCAGCGTTCTTGGAAATACGAACACCGGGGAGCTGTTTTTT	CASVLGNTNTGELFF
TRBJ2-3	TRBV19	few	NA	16	TGTGCCAGTAGTATAGTTTCAGGGGTTGGCACAGATACGCAGTATTTT	CASSIVSGVGTDTQYF
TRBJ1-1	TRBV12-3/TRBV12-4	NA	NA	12	TGTGCCAGCAGTTTATTGAACACTGAAGCTTTCTTT	CASSLLNTEAFF
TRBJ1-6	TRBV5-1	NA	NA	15	TGCGCCAGCAGCTTGGCCTTTGGAGGCCTCTCACCCCTCCACTTT	CASSLAFGGLSPLHF
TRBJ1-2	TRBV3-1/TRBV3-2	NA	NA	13	TGTGCCAGCAGCTCCGGGACGGCTCATGGCTACACCTTC	CASSSGTAHGYTF
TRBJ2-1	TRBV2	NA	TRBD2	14	TGTGCCTCGCAAGGTAGCGGGAGTCGAAATGAGCAGTTCTTC	CASQGSGSRNEQFF
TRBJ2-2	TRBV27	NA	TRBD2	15	TGTGCCAGCAGCATGGGGGGGGCGAACACCGGGGAGCTGTTTTTT	CASSMGGANTGELFF
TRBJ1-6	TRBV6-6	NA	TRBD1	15	TGTGCCAGCAGTTTTACCGGGACAGGGGCTTCACCCCTCCACTTT	CASSFTGTGASPLHF
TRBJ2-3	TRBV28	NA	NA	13	TGTGCCAGCAGTAAGGGGGGGAGGTATACGCAGTATTTT	CASSKGGRYTQYF
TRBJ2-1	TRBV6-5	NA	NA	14	TGTGCCAGCAGTCGTACCGGCGGATACAATGAGCAGTTCTTC	CASSRTGGYNEQFF
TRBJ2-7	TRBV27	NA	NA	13	TGTGCCAGCAGTTTAGGGACCAGGGACGAGCAGTACTTC	CASSLGTRDEQYF
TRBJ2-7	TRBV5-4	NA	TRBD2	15	TGTGCCAGCAGCCGGACTAGCGGGATGGTTTCCGAGCAGTACTTC	CASSRTSGMVSEQYF
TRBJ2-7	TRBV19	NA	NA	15	TGTGCCAGTAGTATAGAGGGCAGTGGGGTCTCCGAGCAGTACTTC	CASSIEGSGVSEQYF
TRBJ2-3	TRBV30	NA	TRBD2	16	TGTGCCTGGAGGCGGGAGGGGTTCGTGGGCACAGATACGCAGTATTTT	CAWRREGFVGTDTQYF
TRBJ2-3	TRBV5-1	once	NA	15	TGCGCCAGCCAGACAATGGGACTTGACACAGATACGCAGTATTTT	CASQTMGLDTDTQYF
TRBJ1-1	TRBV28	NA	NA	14	TGTGCCAGCAGTCCACTGGGGGCGTACACTGAAGCTTTCTTT	CASSPLGAYTEAFF
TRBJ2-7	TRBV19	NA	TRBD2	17	TGTGCCAGCCAACCCTCATCCGGGACTAGCGTGCCCTACGAGCAGTACTTC	CASQPSSGTSVPYEQYF
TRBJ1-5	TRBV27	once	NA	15	TGTGCCAGCAGTTTAATGGCAGGGCTCAATCAGCCCCAGCATTTT	CASSLMAGLNQPQHF
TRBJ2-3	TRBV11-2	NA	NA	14	TGTGCCAGCAGCACCACCCGGGGGCCAGATACGCAGTATTTT	CASSTTRGPDTQYF
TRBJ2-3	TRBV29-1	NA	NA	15	TGCAGCGTTGGTGTTGCGCTTTTGAGCACAGATACGCAGTATTTT	CSVGVALLSTDTQYF
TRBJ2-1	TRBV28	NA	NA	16	TGTGCCAGCAGTCCCCGGGGAGCGGAGATATACAATGAGCAGTTCTTC	CASSPRGAEIYNEQFF
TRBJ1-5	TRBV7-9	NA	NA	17	TGTGCCAGCAGCTTAGATCTTGGTGTTTATAGCAATCAGCCCCAGCATTTT	CASSLDLGVYSNQPQHF